One sample yielded the 7 T cell receptor beta chains listed below, sequenced in a study of T cells in Graves' hyperthyroidism and ophthalmopathy. RNA transcripts gave rise to amplified TCR beta CDR3 regions. HTBI primers drove first-round RT-PCR of the TCR CDR3. TCRdb itself ran the multiplex PCR reads through MiXCR, one entry per CDR3 protein. The profile covers around 500,000 distinct CDR3 sequences, with approximately 15% appearing a single time and over 11% taken by the ten largest. The sample comprised blood. These receptors were taken from a middle-aged woman with Graves' hyperthyroidism.

This clonotype was detected a few times. The CDR3, as DNA: TGCAGTGCATTTTCTCCAAATAGCAATCAGCCCCAGCATTTT. Amino acid sequence: CSAFSPNSNQPQHF. The V call is TRBV20-1, the J call TRBJ1-5; D is undetermined. The CDR3 is 14 amino acids. Trimming stripped 6 bases from V and 0 bases from J, with 12 bases between. CDR1 is DFQATT and CDR2 is SNEGSKA in the germline V gene (reference sequence).

This clonotype has a count of ten or more. The V gene is TRBV6-1, the J gene TRBJ2-5; 14 bases align to TRBD2. V lost 5 bases, J lost 5 bases, and 7 bases stayed unmatched. The CDR3 length is 16 residues. In germline, CDR1 is MNHNS, CDR2 SASEGT. The CDR3 DNA is TGTGCCAGCAGTAAACAGACTAGCGGGAGGGCCGAGACCCAGTACTTC. It specifies CASSKQTSGRAETQYF.

This clonotype occurred many times. CDR3 amino acids: CASSNFWTWETGELFF. CDR3 coding DNA: TGTGCCAGCAGTAATTTCTGGACGTGGGAGACCGGGGAGCTGTTTTTT. This chain uses TRBV28 with TRBJ2-2, with D tentatively TRBD2 (5 bases). CDR1 and CDR2 from the germline V gene are MDHEN and SYDVKM. Trimming shortened V by 5 bases and J by 5 bases, and 18 bases separated the two germline ends. The CDR3 is 16 amino acids.

This clonotype was detected many times. The chain uses TRBV2 and TRBJ2-2, with 7 bases lining up with TRBD2. This CDR3 spans 14 amino acids. Germline trimming cut 3 bases from V and 7 bases from J; bases unmatched to any gene: 5. Germline V lookup: CDR1 SNHLY, CDR2 FYNNEI. In nucleotides, the CDR3 is TGTGCCAGCAGTGATCGACTAGCTGGCGGGGAGCTGTTTTTT. Its protein is CASSDRLAGGELFF.

With regard to this clonotype: The conserved final phenylalanine or tryptophan is absent from the CDR3, which likely points to a read error. The genes are TRBV6-1 and TRBJ1-4; 7 nucleotides match TRBD1. The CDR3 length is 16 residues. Per germline, CDR1 MNHNS and CDR2 SASEGT. Trimming removed 2 bases from V and 3 bases from J; junction bases left unmatched: 6. The CDR3 reads CASSEWGTVANEKLFL. The CDR3 DNA sequence: TGTGCCAGCAGTGAATGGGGGACAGTCGCTAATGAAAAACTGTTTCTT.

This clonotype was seen more than once but under ten times. A read error may be the cause here, since a much bigger clone is one base away. The CDR3 spells CASSLVPRQLGSYEQYF. The CDR3, as DNA: TGTGCCAGCAGCTTAGTACCCAGACAGCTCGGCTCCTACGAGCAGTACTTC. V is TRBV11-2 and J is TRBJ2-7, with D possibly being TRBD1 (5 bases). Trimming stripped 1 base from V and 0 bases from J, with 16 bases between. The CDR3 extends over 17 amino acids. Germline V CDR1 and CDR2: SGHAT, FQNNGV.

The chain carries TRBV3-1 and TRBJ2-3; D unclear. Deletions cut 1 base from V and 8 bases from J, with 13 bases between. The CDR3 extends over 14 amino acids. CDR1 is LGHDT, CDR2 YNNKEL, per germline (reference sequence). CDR3 in amino acids: CASSQVLGPGTQYF. As DNA, the CDR3 is TGTGCCAGCAGCCAAGTTTTAGGGCCGGGTACGCAGTATTTT.